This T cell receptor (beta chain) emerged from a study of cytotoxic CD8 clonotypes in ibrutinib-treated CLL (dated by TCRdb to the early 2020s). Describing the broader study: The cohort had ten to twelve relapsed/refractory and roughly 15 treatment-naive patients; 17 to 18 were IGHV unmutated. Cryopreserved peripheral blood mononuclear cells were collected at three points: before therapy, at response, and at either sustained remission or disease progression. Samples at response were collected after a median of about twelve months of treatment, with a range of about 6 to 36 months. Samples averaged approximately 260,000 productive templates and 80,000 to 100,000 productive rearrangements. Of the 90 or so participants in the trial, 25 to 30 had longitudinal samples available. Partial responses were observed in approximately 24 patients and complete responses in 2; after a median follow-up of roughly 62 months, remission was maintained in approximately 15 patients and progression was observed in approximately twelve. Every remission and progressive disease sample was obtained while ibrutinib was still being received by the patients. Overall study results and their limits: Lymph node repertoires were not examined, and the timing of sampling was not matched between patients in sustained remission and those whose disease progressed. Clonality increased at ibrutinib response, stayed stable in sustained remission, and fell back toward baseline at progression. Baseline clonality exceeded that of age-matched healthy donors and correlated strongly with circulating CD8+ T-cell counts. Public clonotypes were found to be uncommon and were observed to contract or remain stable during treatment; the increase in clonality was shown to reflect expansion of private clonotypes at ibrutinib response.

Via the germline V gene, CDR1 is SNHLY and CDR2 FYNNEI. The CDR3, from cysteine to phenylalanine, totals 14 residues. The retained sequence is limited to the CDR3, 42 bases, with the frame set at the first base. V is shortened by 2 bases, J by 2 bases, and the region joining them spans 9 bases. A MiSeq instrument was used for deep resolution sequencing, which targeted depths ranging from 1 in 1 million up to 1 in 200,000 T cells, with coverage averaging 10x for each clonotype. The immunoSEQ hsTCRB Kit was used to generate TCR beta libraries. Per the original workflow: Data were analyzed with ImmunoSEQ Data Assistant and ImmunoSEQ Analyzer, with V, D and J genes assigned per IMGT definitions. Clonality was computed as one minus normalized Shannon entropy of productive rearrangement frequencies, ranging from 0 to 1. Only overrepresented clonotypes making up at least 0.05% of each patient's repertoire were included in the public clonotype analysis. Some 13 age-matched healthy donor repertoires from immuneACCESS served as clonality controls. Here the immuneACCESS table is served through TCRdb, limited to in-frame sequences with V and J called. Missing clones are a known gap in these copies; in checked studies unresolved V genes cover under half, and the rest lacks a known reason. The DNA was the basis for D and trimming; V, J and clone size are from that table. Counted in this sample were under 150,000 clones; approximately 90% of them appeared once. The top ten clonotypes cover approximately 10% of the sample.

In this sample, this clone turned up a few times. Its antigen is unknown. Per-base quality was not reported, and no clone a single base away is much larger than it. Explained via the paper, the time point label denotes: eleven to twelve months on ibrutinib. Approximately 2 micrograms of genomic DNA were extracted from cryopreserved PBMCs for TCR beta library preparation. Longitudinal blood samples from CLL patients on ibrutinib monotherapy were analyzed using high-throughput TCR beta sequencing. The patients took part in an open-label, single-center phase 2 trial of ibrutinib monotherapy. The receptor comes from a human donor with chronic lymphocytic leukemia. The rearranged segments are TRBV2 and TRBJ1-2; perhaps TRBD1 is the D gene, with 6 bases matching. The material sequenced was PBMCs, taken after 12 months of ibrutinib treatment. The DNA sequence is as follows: TGTGCCAGCAGTGAATTTAGGGGGAACTATGGCTACACCTTC. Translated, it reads CASSEFRGNYGYTF.